Given below is one TCR beta chain in context. Sequencing templates came from extracted RNA that was reverse transcribed into cDNA. Measured with immunoSEQ multiplex PCR; TCRdb has only the in-frame clones, and not every one. Of 100,000 to 150,000 clones listed, 58% are singletons. Trimming removed 0 bases from V and 3 bases from J, with 6 bases in between. The CDR3 runs to 13 residues. Germline loops: CDR1 SGHRS, CDR2 YFSETQ. These data belong to a study of CD8+ T cells in alopecia areata. Background on the study: The study gave tofacitinib for 6 to 18 months, then 6 months off drug.

This receptor was identified in a human donor with alopecia areata. This specimen was CD4+ T cells sorted from blood, taken at week 0. J is TRBJ2-5 and V is TRBV5-1; no clear D. CDR3 sequence reads: CASSLALEETQYF. In nucleotides, the CDR3 is TGCGCCAGCAGCTTGGCCTTGGAAGAGACCCAGTACTTC.